The 25 T cell receptor beta chains below were found in one sample sequenced in a study of metastatic and nonmetastatic thyroid tumors. There were no patients who had received any treatment before thyroid surgery. TCRdb ran MiXCR on the PCR reads. The sample lists 35,000 to 40,000 clones; about 25% were seen once. Sequenced input: blood. Source of these receptors: a female donor with papillary thyroid cancer or a benign thyroid nodule (not recorded which). Some clones in this sample may be carry-over from other donors' samples.

This clone was recorded at least ten times. Different DNA sequences within this sample yield the same CDR3. The chain recombines TRBV28 with TRBJ2-4; no clear D. The germline V and J ends were trimmed by 3 bases and 5 bases, with 20 bases remaining between them. Germline V gene sequence: CDR1 MDHEN, CDR2 SYDVKM. The CDR3 totals 17 residues. The CDR3 sequence is CASSFWVLENVENIQYF. The CDR3 nucleotides read TGTGCCAGCAGTTTCTGGGTCCTAGAGAATGTAGAAAACATTCAGTACTTC.

This clone was found many times. The rearrangement joins TRBV7-8 to TRBJ1-2; TRBD1 might be the D (5 bases). This CDR3 has 13 residues. The germline V gene encodes CDR1 SGHVS and CDR2 FQNEAQ. V lost 1 base, J lost 8 bases, and 11 bases lay in between. The CDR3 reads CASSLGAGDGYTF. In nucleotides, the CDR3 is TGTGCCAGCAGCTTAGGGGCCGGGGACGGCTACACCTTC. Looking up the rest from reference TRBV7-8 and TRBJ1-2 gives the full variable domain: GAGVSQSPRYKVAKRGQDVALRCDPISGHVSLFWYQQALGQGPEFLTYFQNEAQLDKSGLPSDRFFAERPEGSVSTLKIQRTQQEDSAVYLCASSLGAGDGYTFGSGTRLTVV.

This clone was detected many times. The chain uses TRBV3-1 and TRBJ2-1; TRBD2 matches 12 bases. V shed 4 bases, J shed 7 bases, and the junction held 5 bases outside the gene matches. The CDR3 totals 15 residues. The germline CDR1 and CDR2 sequences are LGHDT and YNNKEL (reference sequence). The CDR3 region is CASSRTSGTGNEQFF. The DNA of the CDR3 is TGTGCCAGCAGCCGGACTAGCGGGACTGGGAATGAGCAGTTCTTC.

The gene calls are TRBV30 and TRBJ1-1; tentatively, D is TRBD1 (6 bases). Trimming pared 4 bases from V and 6 bases from J, leaving 15 bases between. This CDR3 comprises 13 residues. Germline V CDR1 and CDR2: GTSNPN, SVGIG (reference sequence). CDR3 bases: TGTGCCTGGACTTTTGGGGGCGCCGCTGAAGCTTTCTTT. This gives the protein CAWTFGGAAEAFF. Supplemented by reference TRBV30 and TRBJ1-1, the full variable domain reads SQTIHQWPATLVQPVGSPLSLECTVEGTSNPNLYWYRQAAGRGLQLLFYSVGIGQISSEVPQNLSASRPQDRQFILSSKKLLLSDSGFYLCAWTFGGAAEAFFGQGTRLTVV.

This clone was recorded at least ten times. The CDR3 sequence: CASSGQGVLRWSYNSPLHF. As DNA, the CDR3 is TGTGCCAGCAGCGGACAGGGTGTACTTCGATGGTCCTATAATTCACCCCTCCACTTT. This chain links TRBV7-2 with TRBJ1-6, with 8 bases aligning to TRBD1. There are 19 residues in the CDR3. Germline V lookup: CDR1 SGHTA, CDR2 FQGNSA. The junction had 13 bases not matched to a gene; V was cut back by 5 bases and J by 1 base.

This clone was observed a few times. The V and J genes are TRBV3-1 and TRBJ2-3, with 9 nucleotides matching TRBD1. V shed 2 bases and J 7 bases; nucleotides not matched to a gene: 10. The germline V gene encodes CDR1 LGHDT and CDR2 YNNKEL (reference sequence). The length of the CDR3 is 16 residues. The CDR3 sequence is CASSQMPGTGSYTQYF. The CDR3 DNA is TGTGCCAGCAGCCAAATGCCCGGGACAGGGTCATATACGCAGTATTTT.

This clone showed up many times. V gene TRBV3-1 combines with J gene TRBJ1-2; no firm D call. V was shortened by 1 base and J by 8 bases, with 11 bases between the two germline ends. The CDR3 is 13 amino acids. CDR1 LGHDT and CDR2 YNNKEL come from the germline V gene (reference sequence). DNA of the CDR3: TGTGCCAGCAGCCAAGTAGGAGGGTTCGGCTACACCTTC. It translates to CASSQVGGFGYTF. The full variable domain, rest sourced from reference TRBV3-1 and TRBJ1-2, is DTAVSQTPKYLVTQMGNDKSIKCEQNLGHDTMYWYKQDSKKFLKIMFSYNNKELIINETVPNRFSPKSPDKAHLNLHINSLELGDSAVYFCASSQVGGFGYTFGSGTRLTVV.

The sample holds many counts of this clone. The J gene is TRBJ2-7, the V gene TRBV3-1; 12 nucleotides align to TRBD2. This CDR3 spans 16 amino acids. Germline assignment: CDR1 LGHDT and CDR2 YNNKEL (reference sequence). The ends lost 5 bases at V and 6 bases at J; junction bases unmatched: 11. The CDR3 protein is CASSLAASGGASEQYF. DNA of the CDR3: TGTGCCAGCAGCTTGGCGGCTAGCGGGGGGGCAAGCGAGCAGTACTTC.

This chain links TRBV19 with TRBJ2-7; unclear D gene. Germline V lookup: CDR1 LNHDA, CDR2 SQIVND (reference sequence). This CDR3 is built from 15 residues. Trimming shortened V by 1 base and J by 3 bases, and 13 bases separated the two germline ends. CDR3 in amino acids: CASSIGRGPIYEQYF. The CDR3, as DNA: TGTGCCAGTAGTATAGGGCGAGGACCTATCTACGAGCAGTACTTC.

This clone was detected ten times or more. This chain connects TRBV29-1 to TRBJ1-1; D might be TRBD1 (6 bases). V lost 4 bases, J lost 1 base, and 10 bases lay in between. This CDR3 region has 13 residues. In germline, CDR1 is SQVTM, CDR2 ANQGSEA. CDR3 residues: CSVGKQGNTEAFF. The CDR3 nucleotides are TGCAGCGTTGGGAAACAGGGGAACACTGAAGCTTTCTTT.

This chain uses TRBV6-1 with TRBJ2-7; tentatively, D is TRBD1 or TRBD2 (5 bases each). Deletions cut 4 bases from V and 4 bases from J, with 8 bases between. The CDR3 totals 12 residues. CDR1 and CDR2 (germline): MNHNS, SASEGT. In DNA form, the CDR3 reads TGTGCCAGCAGTGGGGGGACGTACGAGCAGTACTTC. Amino acids: CASSGGTYEQYF.

By share, this clone ranks as medium-sized. The chain is built from TRBV6-2 or TRBV6-3 and TRBJ2-5, with unresolved D. The germline V gene encodes CDR1 MNHEY and CDR2 SVGEGT. V shed 3 bases and J shed 5 bases, with 4 bases lying between them. The CDR3 is 11 residues long. The CDR3 bases are TGTGCCAGCAGTTATATCGAGACCCAGTACTTC. It is translated as CASSYIETQYF.

This clone was detected ten times or more. The CDR3 coding sequence is TGCAGTGCTAGTACCAGCGGGAGGGTCTATGAGCAGTTCTTC. Translation: CSASTSGRVYEQFF. The V call is TRBV20-1, the J call TRBJ2-1, with 10 bases lining up with TRBD2. The CDR3 is 14 amino acids. The V gene end was trimmed by 3 bases and the J gene end by 8 bases; junction bases not matched to a gene: 7. Germline CDR1 is DFQATT and CDR2 is SNEGSKA (reference sequence).

This clone was observed a handful of times. The chain is built from TRBV6-1 and TRBJ1-2; possibly TRBD1 for D (5 bases). The V end was cut by 1 base, the J end by 1 base, with 13 bases between. The CDR3 loop spans 16 amino acids. Germline values: CDR1 MNHNS, CDR2 SASEGT. The CDR3 reads CASSEGGPADNYGYTF. The CDR3 DNA reads as TGTGCCAGCAGTGAAGGGGGCCCCGCTGATAACTATGGCTACACCTTC.

On this clone itself: One end of the junction is discordant with germline, which a read error may explain. This sequence joins TRBV5-1 and TRBJ2-5, with TRBD1 matching over 9 bases. In germline, CDR1 is SGHRS, CDR2 YFSETQ. The CDR3 is 16 residues long. DNA for the CDR3: TGCGCCATCAGCTTGGGACAGGGTGCATTCCAAGAGACCCAGTACTTC. Translating gives CAISLGQGAFQETQYF.

Many counts were recorded for this clone. Given a much more abundant clone one base away, this may be a read error. Other DNA sequences in the same sample also yield this CDR3. The chain employs TRBV6-1 and TRBJ1-2; D ambiguous. From germline, CDR1 is MNHNS and CDR2 SASEGT. This CDR3 has 16 amino acids. V lost 7 bases, J lost 2 bases, and 20 bases lay in between. CDR3 nucleotide sequence: TGTGCCAGCACCCCGACGCTTGGGTCTTCCAACTATGGCTACACCTTC. Translation gives CASTPTLGSSNYGYTF.

Worth noting for this clone: The germline gene is not matched at one end of the junction; a read error may be the cause. The V and J genes are TRBV20-1 and TRBJ2-7; D is unresolved. This CDR3 has 10 amino acids. Germline V CDR1 and CDR2: DFQATT, SNEGSKA (reference sequence). CDR3 coding DNA: TGCAGTGCTAGATTATTCGCGCGTCACTTC. Protein: CSARLFARHF.

This clone is medium-sized. The J gene is TRBJ2-7, the V gene TRBV30; 8 nucleotides agree with TRBD1. Per the germline V gene, CDR1 is GTSNPN and CDR2 is SVGIG (reference sequence). This CDR3 region has 12 residues. Germline trimming cut 5 bases from V and 3 bases from J; bases unmatched to any gene: 3. Here the CDR3 DNA reads TGTGCCTGGGGAACAGGGGGCTACGAGCAGTACTTC. It encodes CAWGTGGYEQYF.

This clone appeared many times. Here the CDR3 DNA reads TGTGCCAGCAGCGCGAGGGGGGCGACAGATTACAATGAGCAGTTCTTC. This codes for CASSARGATDYNEQFF. The chain uses TRBV9 and TRBJ2-1, with D perhaps assigned TRBD1 or TRBD2 (6 bases each). Germline V gene sequence: CDR1 SGDLS, CDR2 YYNGEE. The CDR3 length is 16 residues. V lost 3 bases, J lost 4 bases, and 17 bases lay in between.

V and J are TRBV27 and TRBJ1-2, with D maybe TRBD1 (5 bases). The CDR3 sequence is 15 residues long. Per germline, CDR1 MNHEY and CDR2 SMNVEV (reference sequence). Between the trimmed V and J ends, which lost 1 base and 2 bases, there was a span of 11 bases. CDR3 amino acids: CASSLLGGLNYGYTF. Here the CDR3 DNA reads TGTGCCAGCAGTTTATTGGGGGGGTTGAACTATGGCTACACCTTC.

CDR3 DNA: TGCAGTGCTAGATTGGGACAGGGGAACTATGGCTACACCTTC. Translated, it gives CSARLGQGNYGYTF. The chain combines TRBV20-1 with TRBJ1-2; 10 bases fit TRBD1. Germline assignment: CDR1 DFQATT and CDR2 SNEGSKA (reference sequence). The CDR3 covers 14 residues. The V and J ends lost 2 bases and 2 bases, in that order; junction bases with no gene match: 2.

As for this clone: The final CDR3 position lacks the conserved phenylalanine or tryptophan, pointing to a likely read error. The chain combines TRBV11-2 with TRBJ2-2; the D call may be TRBD1 or TRBD2 (6 bases each). Germline CDR1 and CDR2: SGHAT and FQNNGV. V was clipped by 5 bases and J by 7 bases, with 20 bases between them. The CDR3 is 16 residues long. The CDR3 nucleotides are TGTGCCAGCAGCCCCAGGATTGGAGGGGGTGTCGGGGAGCTGTTTCTT. It translates to CASSPRIGGGVGELFL.

This clone was seen more than once but under ten times. The CDR3 DNA reads TGTGCCAGCAGCCCCGGTGGGCGCTCCGTGGAAGCTTTCTTT. Translated: CASSPGGRSVEAFF. The gene calls are TRBV6-1 and TRBJ1-1; D not certain. CDR1 and CDR2 from the germline V gene are MNHNS and SASEGT. Trimming shortened V by 6 bases and J by 8 bases, and 19 bases separated the two germline ends. The CDR3 loop spans 14 amino acids.

Remarks on this clone: One end of the junction varies from germline; a read error may be responsible. The CDR3 sequence is CASSLGQGPIF. Written as DNA, the CDR3 is TGTGCCAGCAGCTTAGGACAAGGACCTATCTTC. This sequence joins TRBV13 and TRBJ2-7; D not resolved. CDR1 PRHDT and CDR2 FYEKMQ come from the germline V gene (reference sequence). The CDR3 totals 11 residues.

The chain couples TRBV2 to TRBJ2-2; 8 bases align to TRBD2. The J segment lost 2 bases and the V segment lost 10 bases, leaving 15 bases of the junction unmatched. This CDR3 is 17 amino acids long. From germline, CDR1 is SNHLY and CDR2 FYNNEI. The CDR3 bases are TGTGCCATCCCCCGGGGGGGGACGACAGTTAACACCGGGGAGCTGTTTTTT. Protein: CAIPRGGTTVNTGELFF. The full variable domain, in which reference TRBV2 and TRBJ2-2 provide the parts outside the CDR3, is EPEVTQTPSHQVTQMGQEVILRCVPISNHLYFYWYRQILGQKVEFLVSFYNNEISEKSEIFDDQFSVERPDGSNFTLKIRSTKLEDSAMYFCAIPRGGTTVNTGELFFGEGSRLTVL.